The 27 T cell receptor beta chains below were found in one sample sequenced in a study of blood T cell repertoires in COVID-19. Profiled with immunoSEQ multiplex PCR; TCRdb holds only in-frame clones, not every one. This sample has 80,000 to 100,000 clones, with about nine tenths found just once. The sample consisted of peripheral blood. Receptors originate from a woman aged 45-65 years with active or convalescent COVID-19.

The chain links TRBV10-2 to TRBJ1-5; D is possibly TRBD1 (5 bases). From germline, CDR1 is WSHSY and CDR2 SAAADI. Trimming removed 6 bases at V and 6 bases at J, with 9 bases between. The CDR3 covers 12 residues. The CDR3 is CASRLQGQPQHF. As DNA, the CDR3 is TGCGCCAGCAGACTTCAGGGTCAGCCCCAGCATTTT.

The chain carries TRBV30 and TRBJ1-1, with TRBD1 matching over 10 bases. The CDR3 consists of 12 residues. The ends lost 6 bases at V and 6 bases at J; junction bases unmatched: 4. The germline V gene encodes CDR1 GTSNPN and CDR2 SVGIG (reference sequence). This CDR3 is CACGTGVSEAFF. The CDR3, as DNA: TGTGCCTGCGGGACAGGGGTTTCTGAAGCTTTCTTT.

The chain employs TRBV6-6 and TRBJ1-1, with D maybe TRBD1 (5 bases). Germline V gives CDR1 MNHNY, CDR2 SVGAGI (reference sequence). The CDR3 runs 13 residues. V lost 7 bases to trimming and J lost 5 bases, with 14 bases between them. The CDR3 reads CASTLGVRTEAFF. CDR3 in DNA: TGTGCCAGCACCCTAGGGGTTCGGACTGAAGCTTTCTTT.

This rearrangement joins TRBV19 to TRBJ1-2; 11 nucleotides align to TRBD1. Germline V gene data show CDR1 as LNHDA and CDR2 as SQIVND (reference sequence). Germline trimming cut 5 bases from V and 2 bases from J; bases unmatched to any gene: 10. The CDR3 totals 17 residues. The CDR3 region is CASSPDRGHYPNYGYTF. The CDR3 DNA follows: TGTGCCAGTAGTCCGGACAGGGGGCATTATCCCAACTATGGCTACACCTTC.

The genes are TRBV9 and TRBJ1-3, with 9 bases lining up with TRBD1. CDR3 size: 16 residues. CDR1 and CDR2 (germline): SGDLS, YYNGEE. Trimming removed 4 bases from V and 0 bases from J; junction bases left unmatched: 5. The CDR3 is CASSKGQGPSGNTIYF. The CDR3 DNA reads TGTGCCAGCAGCAAGGGACAGGGCCCCTCTGGAAACACCATATATTTT.

This clone has a handful of counts. The rearrangement uses TRBV29-1 and TRBJ2-3; 10 positions match TRBD2. The V gene's germline CDR1 is SQVTM and CDR2 ANQGSEA. The CDR3 runs 14 residues. V shed 6 bases, J shed 5 bases, and the junction held 8 bases outside the gene matches. The CDR3 here is CSVPASGGGDTQYF. For the CDR3, the DNA is TGCAGCGTGCCGGCTAGCGGGGGTGGAGATACGCAGTATTTT.

The V and J genes are TRBV11-2 and TRBJ1-1; tentative D call: TRBD1 (5 bases). The germline CDR1 and CDR2 sequences are SGHAT and FQNNGV. V lost 5 bases and J lost 0, with 10 bases in between. The CDR3 has 14 residues. The chain's CDR3 is CASSVQVMNTEAFF. CDR3 nucleotides: TGTGCCAGCAGCGTACAGGTGATGAACACTGAAGCTTTCTTT.

V gene TRBV29-1 combines with J gene TRBJ2-1; possibly TRBD1 for D (6 bases). Trimming removed 7 bases at V and 3 bases at J, with 16 bases between. CDR1 and CDR2 from the germline V gene are SQVTM and ANQGSEA. This CDR3 spans 14 amino acids. CDR3 residues: CSARTAFHYNEQFF. In nucleotides, the CDR3 is TGCAGCGCCCGGACAGCATTCCACTACAATGAGCAGTTCTTC.

This clone appeared a single time. The J gene is TRBJ2-7, the V gene TRBV30; 7 bases align to TRBD1. The trim removed 0 bases at V and 2 bases at J, leaving 7 bases unmatched. Germline lookup yields CDR1 GTSNPN and CDR2 SVGIG (reference sequence). The CDR3 is 15 residues long. CDR3 loop: CAWSVLEDRAYEQYF. DNA of the CDR3: TGTGCCTGGAGTGTACTTGAAGACAGGGCCTACGAGCAGTACTTC. Full variable domain (missing parts from reference TRBV30 and TRBJ2-7): SQTIHQWPATLVQPVGSPLSLECTVEGTSNPNLYWYRQAAGRGLQLLFYSVGIGQISSEVPQNLSASRPQDRQFILSSKKLLLSDSGFYLCAWSVLEDRAYEQYFGPGTRLTVT.

This chain connects TRBV11-2 to TRBJ1-2; 8 nucleotides agree with TRBD1. The germline CDR1 and CDR2 sequences are SGHAT and FQNNGV. The CDR3 is made up of 14 amino acids. Trimming cost V 4 bases and J 4 bases; bases outside gene matches: 5. The chain's CDR3 is CASSSQGALYGYTF. In DNA form, the CDR3 reads TGTGCCAGCAGCTCCCAGGGGGCCCTCTATGGCTACACCTTC.

This clone was recorded once. The chain links TRBV24-1 to TRBJ2-2; D possibly corresponds to TRBD1 (5 bases). The CDR3 runs to 12 residues. CDR1 KGHDR and CDR2 SFDVKD come from the germline V gene. Between the trimmed V and J ends, which lost 4 bases and 6 bases, there was a span of 5 bases. The CDR3 loop is CATSEGAGELFF. CDR3 in DNA: TGTGCCACCAGTGAAGGGGCCGGGGAGCTGTTTTTT.

This chain uses TRBV6-4 with TRBJ1-1; D is undetermined. V was cut by 5 bases and J by 0 bases, with 7 bases left in between. The CDR3 contains 13 residues. From germline, CDR1 is MRHNA and CDR2 SNTAGT. The CDR3 spells CASSYFMNTEAFF. As DNA, the CDR3 is TGTGCCAGCAGTTATTTTATGAACACTGAAGCTTTCTTT.

The chain carries TRBV16 and TRBJ1-3; D uncertain. CDR3 size: 15 residues. Germline CDR1 KGHSY, CDR2 FQNENV. V was shortened by 4 bases and J by 2 bases, with 12 bases between the two germline ends. The CDR3 reads CASSRTWQTGNTIYF. In nucleotides, the CDR3 is TGTGCCAGCAGCCGAACCTGGCAAACTGGAAACACCATATATTTT.

The CDR3 nucleotides read TGTGCCAGCAGCTTGTTTGGCAGACAGAACACTGAAGCTTTCTTT. As protein: CASSLFGRQNTEAFF. V is TRBV7-9 and J is TRBJ1-1; D gene ambiguous. The CDR3 is 15 amino acids. Germline CDR1 is SEHNR and CDR2 is FQNEAQ (reference sequence). Trimming stripped 3 bases from V and 1 base from J, with 12 bases between.

The V and J genes are TRBV30 and TRBJ1-2; TRBD1 agrees at 7 bases. V gave up 3 bases and J gave up 12 bases; unmatched junction bases: 10. The CDR3 has 12 residues. Germline V CDR1 and CDR2: GTSNPN, SVGIG (reference sequence). The CDR3 here is CAWRGNRGRNTF. CDR3 nucleotide sequence: TGTGCCTGGAGAGGGAACAGGGGCAGGAACACCTTC.

This chain joins TRBV6-4 and TRBJ1-6; D perhaps matches TRBD1 (6 bases). V was shortened by 6 bases and J by 6 bases, with 24 bases between the two germline ends. CDR1 is MRHNA and CDR2 is SNTAGT in the germline V gene. The length of the CDR3 is 18 residues. For the CDR3, the DNA is TGTGCCAGCAGACCCAGGAACACAAACAGGGTGGCTAATTCACCCCTCCACTTT. Its protein is CASRPRNTNRVANSPLHF.

The rearrangement uses TRBV5-1 and TRBJ1-2; no reliable D call. Germline V CDR1 and CDR2: SGHRS, YFSETQ. The germline V and J ends were trimmed by 0 bases and 6 bases, with 18 bases remaining between them. This CDR3 has 16 residues. The CDR3: CASSLDTKGWRNGYTF. For the CDR3, the DNA is TGCGCCAGCAGCTTGGATACAAAAGGGTGGAGGAATGGCTACACCTTC.

The rearrangement joins TRBV7-6 to TRBJ2-5; TRBD2 aligns across 8 bases. The germline gives CDR1 SGHVS, CDR2 FNYEAQ. The CDR3 has 17 amino acids. V dropped 4 bases and J dropped 6; count of bases not matched to a gene: 16. For the CDR3, the DNA is TGTGCCAGCAGCTCCCTCCGGGGAGCGGGGGCGGAACAGACCCAGTACTTC. This sequence encodes CASSSLRGAGAEQTQYF.

The chain uses TRBV6-6 and TRBJ2-3; TRBD2 matches at 7 bases. The length of the CDR3 is 16 residues. Germline CDR1 reads MNHNY; CDR2 reads SVGAGI (reference sequence). Trimming cost V 7 bases and J 0 bases; bases outside gene matches: 10. CDR3 bases: TGTGCCAGCACTCCCGGGGGAGGGTTTAGCACAGATACGCAGTATTTT. It yields the protein CASTPGGGFSTDTQYF.

This chain connects TRBV19 to TRBJ1-2; no reliable D call. The CDR3 spans 13 residues. Germline V gene data show CDR1 as LNHDA and CDR2 as SQIVND (reference sequence). Trimming removed 9 bases from V and 4 bases from J, with 15 bases in between. The CDR3 bases are TGTGCCAGCCACGTAATGGGGAGCTATGGCTACACCTTC. Amino acid sequence: CASHVMGSYGYTF.

This rearrangement joins TRBV12-3 or TRBV12-4 to TRBJ2-7; a possible D gene is TRBD1 (5 bases). This CDR3 comprises 12 residues. Trimming pared 3 bases from V and 6 bases from J, leaving 9 bases between. CDR3 residues: CASSLWQGEQYF. CDR3 nucleotide sequence: TGTGCCAGCAGTTTGTGGCAGGGCGAGCAGTACTTC.

This clone was seen a few times. The chain couples TRBV19 to TRBJ1-5; TRBD1 agrees at 8 bases. Germline V gives CDR1 LNHDA, CDR2 SQIVND (reference sequence). The junction had 8 bases not matched to a gene; V was cut back by 3 bases and J by 4 bases. This CDR3 is 16 amino acids long. In DNA form, the CDR3 reads TGTGCCAGTAGTATTATTCGGACAGGGTATAATCAGCCCCAGCATTTT. This sequence encodes CASSIIRTGYNQPQHF.

The chain employs TRBV6-6 and TRBJ1-5, with D maybe TRBD1 (5 bases). Germline lookup yields CDR1 MNHNY and CDR2 SVGAGI (reference sequence). The V and J ends lost 6 bases and 3 bases respectively, with 9 bases between them. CDR3 length: 13 residues. Written as DNA, the CDR3 is TGTGCCAGCAGACAGGACAACAATCAGCCCCAGCATTTT. Encoded protein: CASRQDNNQPQHF.

The chain carries TRBV7-9 and TRBJ2-5, with a weak D call TRBD2 (6 bases). This CDR3 is built from 16 residues. V lost 5 bases, J lost 7 bases, and 23 bases lay in between. Germline V gives CDR1 SEHNR, CDR2 FQNEAQ (reference sequence). As DNA, the CDR3 is TGTGCCAGCAGCACTATGCTGGCGGGGAGGATTGGGACCCAGTACTTC. Its protein is CASSTMLAGRIGTQYF.

This clone turned up a few times. This chain connects TRBV2 to TRBJ2-7; 12 positions match TRBD1. The CDR3 runs to 14 residues. Germline V gene sequence: CDR1 SNHLY, CDR2 FYNNEI. Trimming cost V 6 bases and J 6 bases; bases outside gene matches: 6. Here the CDR3 DNA reads TGTGCCAGCAGGGCCGGGACAGGGGGCACCGAGCAGTACTTC. Protein: CASRAGTGGTEQYF.

V and J are TRBV10-2 and TRBJ2-7; perhaps TRBD1 as D (6 bases). Germline CDR1 WSHSY, CDR2 SAAADI. CDR3 length: 14 amino acids. V lost 4 bases and J lost 3, with 13 bases in between. The CDR3 region is CASSVSGDNYEQYF. CDR3 coding DNA: TGCGCCAGCAGTGTTTCAGGGGACAACTACGAGCAGTACTTC.

V is TRBV13 and J is TRBJ2-5; maybe TRBD2 (5 bases). Trimming stripped 8 bases from V and 4 bases from J, with 17 bases between. From germline, CDR1 is PRHDT and CDR2 FYEKMQ (reference sequence). The CDR3 loop spans 14 amino acids. The CDR3 sequence: CASRWTAGGETQYF. CDR3 DNA: TGTGCCAGCCGCTGGACGGCGGGCGGAGAGACCCAGTACTTC.